Below, 8 T cell receptor beta chains from the same sample are listed, as sequenced in a study of blood T cell repertoires in COVID-19. Sequenced by immunoSEQ multiplex PCR; TCRdb stores in-frame clones only, minus some. The top ten hold roughly 2.9% of the sample, which has around 150,000 clones, 75% to 80% seen once. The specimen was PBMCs or T cells enriched from blood (not recorded which). These receptors originate from a woman aged 45-59 years who had recovered from COVID-19.

The V call is TRBV5-1, the J call TRBJ2-3, with a tentative D call TRBD2 (6 bases). The CDR3 is 15 amino acids. The ends were cut back, 0 bases at V and 5 bases at J, with 13 bases in the middle. CDR1 is SGHRS and CDR2 is YFSETQ in the germline V gene. The CDR3 sequence is CASSLVGGSGDTQYF. The CDR3 bases are TGCGCCAGCAGCTTGGTCGGTGGTAGCGGAGATACGCAGTATTTT.

The chain couples TRBV18 to TRBJ1-3; the match to TRBD1 covers 7 bases. Looked up from germline, CDR1 is KGHSH and CDR2 is LQKENI. The CDR3 extends over 15 amino acids. J was trimmed by 4 bases and V by 3 bases; bases with no gene match: 6. As DNA, the CDR3 is TGTGCCAGCTCACCTATCCGGGACAGCGGAAACACCATATATTTT. This codes for CASSPIRDSGNTIYF.

J is TRBJ2-1 and V is TRBV25-1; D gene unclear. CDR1 MGHDK and CDR2 SYGVNS come from the germline V gene. V was trimmed by 5 bases and J by 10 bases, leaving 12 bases between them. The CDR3 consists of 12 residues. The CDR3 is CASSRLEEEQFF. As DNA, the CDR3 is TGTGCCAGCAGTCGCCTCGAGGAAGAGCAGTTCTTC.

V usage is TRBV27 and J usage is TRBJ2-1; 12 nucleotides agree with TRBD2. Germline CDR1 is MNHEY and CDR2 is SMNVEV (reference sequence). CDR3 length equals 17 residues. With V trimmed by 0 bases and J by 6 bases, 6 bases remained unmatched. CDR3 protein: CASSLSKGLAGFNEQFF. Here the CDR3 DNA reads TGTGCCAGCAGTTTATCGAAGGGACTAGCGGGCTTCAATGAGCAGTTCTTC.

This clone was detected only a few times. The chain links TRBV10-1 to TRBJ2-1; TRBD1 aligns across 12 bases. Trimming removed 0 bases from V and 6 bases from J; junction bases left unmatched: 3. Germline V gene data show CDR1 as WNHNN and CDR2 as SYGVQD (reference sequence). This CDR3 has 16 amino acids. CDR3 bases: TGCGCCAGCAGTGAGTCGAGGGGACAGGGGGCCAATGAGCAGTTCTTC. It translates to CASSESRGQGANEQFF.

This clone was seen more than once but under ten times. The chain uses TRBV10-3 and TRBJ2-5; possible D gene TRBD1, 6 bases. The germline V gene encodes CDR1 ENHRY and CDR2 SYGVKD. The CDR3 has 13 residues. Trimming removed 8 bases from V and 4 bases from J, with 14 bases in between. As DNA, the CDR3 is TGTGCCATCCAGGGGAGCAGAGGAGAGACCCAGTACTTC. The encoded protein is CAIQGSRGETQYF.

The sample holds a few counts of this clone. This chain uses TRBV7-3 with TRBJ1-4, with 9 bases aligning to TRBD1. Per germline, CDR1 SGHTA and CDR2 FQGTGA. There are 15 residues in the CDR3. J gave up 8 bases and V 5 bases, and 9 bases lay outside the gene matches. CDR3 loop: CASSIPGQGEEKLFF. The CDR3 DNA follows: TGTGCCAGCAGCATTCCGGGACAGGGAGAGGAAAAACTGTTTTTT.

This clone has more than one count but fewer than ten. The V gene is TRBV5-8, the J gene TRBJ2-7; 9 nucleotides agree with TRBD2. Germline V gene data show CDR1 as SGHTS and CDR2 as YDEGEE. The ends lost 2 bases at V and 7 bases at J; junction bases unmatched: 4. This CDR3 is 13 amino acids long. CDR3 bases: TGTGCCAGCAGCTTTGGACTAGCGAGTGAGCAGTACTTC. The encoded protein is CASSFGLASEQYF. The whole variable domain, filled in from reference TRBV5-8 and TRBJ2-7, reads EAGVTQSPTHLIKTRGQQATLRCSPISGHTSVYWYQQALGLGLQFLLWYDEGEERNRGNFPPRFSGRQFPNYSSELNVNALELEDSALYLCASSFGLASEQYFGPGTRLTVT.